The 23 T cell receptor beta chains reported below all come from one sample, sequenced in a study of shared clonotypes between healthy human individuals. TCRdb's table, derived via immunoSEQ multiplex PCR, lists solely in-frame clones and lacks some. In the table there are some 480,000 clones, roughly 85% of which are singletons. Material for sequencing was PBMCs. These receptors all stem from a woman aged 40 to 50 in good health. Some clones in this sample may be carry-over from other donors' samples.

The rearrangement links TRBV6-5 to TRBJ1-3; TRBD1 matches at 7 bases. V dropped 2 bases and J dropped 1; count of bases not matched to a gene: 5. Germline V lookup: CDR1 MNHEY, CDR2 SVGAGI. The CDR3 has 16 residues. CDR3 sequence (DNA): TGTGCCAGCAGTTACCAGGGGGGGGGTTCTGGAAACACCATATATTTT. This encodes CASSYQGGGSGNTIYF.

The J gene is TRBJ1-1, the V gene TRBV28; the D gene is possibly TRBD1 (6 bases). V was pared by 7 bases and J by 10 bases, with 16 bases between. The germline gives CDR1 MDHEN, CDR2 SYDVKM. The CDR3 loop spans 12 amino acids. CDR3 sequence: CASILGGQGAFF. The CDR3 nucleotides read TGTGCCAGCATTCTCGGGGGACAAGGAGCTTTCTTT.

The V and J genes are TRBV29-1 and TRBJ2-7; 11 nucleotides match TRBD1. This CDR3 comprises 15 residues. Germline trimming cut 3 bases from V and 4 bases from J; bases unmatched to any gene: 8. Germline values: CDR1 SQVTM, CDR2 ANQGSEA. DNA for the CDR3: TGCAGCGTTGAGGACAGGGGGCGGAGTAATTACGAGCAGTACTTC. Its translation is CSVEDRGRSNYEQYF.

The V and J genes are TRBV25-1 and TRBJ1-5, with a possible D match to TRBD1 (5 bases). The CDR3 contains 15 residues. Germline CDR1 reads MGHDK; CDR2 reads SYGVNS. Trimming took off 5 bases at V and 2 bases at J, with 13 bases between the two ends. The CDR3: CASSPTGSGNQPQHF. CDR3 coding DNA: TGTGCCAGCAGTCCTACAGGTTCGGGCAATCAGCCCCAGCATTTT.

This sequence joins TRBV18 and TRBJ2-2; D unclear. This CDR3 is built from 16 residues. V shed 2 bases and J shed 0 bases, with 10 bases lying between them. The germline CDR1 and CDR2 sequences are KGHSH and LQKENI. This CDR3 is CASSPGRVANTGELFF. The DNA of the CDR3 is TGTGCCAGCTCACCAGGACGGGTAGCGAACACCGGGGAGCTGTTTTTT. Drawing the rest from reference TRBV18 and TRBJ2-2, the complete variable domain is NAGVMQNPRHLVRRRGQEARLRCSPMKGHSHVYWYRQLPEEGLKFMVYLQKENIIDESGMPKERFSAEFPKEGPSILRIQQVVRGDSAAYFCASSPGRVANTGELFFGEGSRLTVL.

This clone has a single count. The junction differs from germline at one of its ends, possibly a read error. The rearrangement uses TRBV4-1 and TRBJ2-1, with 7 bases aligning to TRBD2. The CDR3 length is 15 residues. CDR1 and CDR2 from the germline V gene are MGHRA and YSYEKL. CDR3 sequence (DNA): TGCGCCAGCAGCCTCCGACTAGCCTCCCACAATGAGCAGTTCTTC. Translated: CASSLRLASHNEQFF.

This chain joins TRBV7-2 and TRBJ2-3; D gene uncertain. This CDR3 region has 14 residues. Germline CDR1 reads SGHTA; CDR2 reads FQGNSA. Trimming took 4 bases from V and 1 from J, leaving 9 bases between them. Here the CDR3 reads CASSSLLRTDTQYF. The CDR3 region has the DNA TGTGCCAGCAGCTCACTCCTACGCACAGATACGCAGTATTTT.

There are a few counts of this clone. This CDR3 reads CASRVLRNSPLHF. CDR3 in DNA: TGTGCCAGCCGGGTGTTAAGGAATTCACCCCTCCACTTT. The chain is built from TRBV28 and TRBJ1-6; no firm D call. Trimming removed 8 bases from V and 7 bases from J, with 12 bases in between. This CDR3 has 13 amino acids. Germline V gene sequence: CDR1 MDHEN, CDR2 SYDVKM.

With regard to this clone: A junction end diverges from the germline sequence, so it may reflect a read error. The chain combines TRBV27 with TRBJ2-1; D is ambiguous. Per the germline V gene, CDR1 is MNHEY and CDR2 is SMNVEV (reference sequence). CDR3 length: 14 residues. The CDR3 DNA follows: TGTGCCAGCGGTTTGGAGCGACCCTACAATGAGCAGTTCTTC. Translating it yields CASGLERPYNEQFF.

The chain carries TRBV7-9 and TRBJ2-1, with TRBD1 matching over 8 bases. V lost 6 bases, J lost 4 bases, and 2 bases stayed unmatched. There are 13 residues in the CDR3. Germline assignment: CDR1 SEHNR and CDR2 FQNEAQ (reference sequence). CDR3 DNA: TGTGCCAGCAGAGGGACAGGTTACAATGAGCAGTTCTTC. This gives the protein CASRGTGYNEQFF. The full variable domain, completed using reference TRBV7-9 and TRBJ2-1, is DTGVSQNPRHKITKRGQNVTFRCDPISEHNRLYWYRQTLGQGPEFLTYFQNEAQLEKSRLLSDRFSAERPKGSFSTLEIQRTEQGDSAMYLCASRGTGYNEQFFGPGTRLTVL.

About this clone itself: This may stem from a read error, because a much larger clone lies one nucleotide away. In this CDR3 the conserved last residue, phenylalanine or tryptophan, is missing, so a read error is likely. The chain uses TRBV30 and TRBJ1-5; D might be TRBD1 (5 bases). The CDR3 totals 15 residues. Per the germline V gene, CDR1 is GTSNPN and CDR2 is SVGIG (reference sequence). V dropped 4 bases and J dropped 7 bases, with 20 bases sitting between them. The CDR3 DNA reads as TGTGCCTGGACTTCCCCGACTTGGAGGGGCCAGCCCCAGCATCTT. This sequence encodes CAWTSPTWRGQPQHL.

This clone was counted a single time. It may be a read error: a sequence one base away is much more abundant. The chain recombines TRBV4-3 with TRBJ1-2, with unresolved D. CDR1 and CDR2 from the germline V gene are LGHNA and YSLEER. The CDR3 extends over 14 amino acids. Written as DNA, the CDR3 is TGCGCCAGCAGCCAAGACAGGAGTAACTATTGCTACACCTTC. It codes for CASSQDRSNYCYTF.

This clone has at least ten counts. V and J are TRBV27 and TRBJ2-7; 7 nucleotides match TRBD1. The CDR3 length is 23 residues. V gave up 6 bases and J gave up 6 bases; unmatched junction bases: 38. Germline CDR1 is MNHEY and CDR2 is SMNVEV (reference sequence). The CDR3 is CASSARQRDTEPLLRDSLAEQYF. The DNA of the CDR3 is TGTGCCAGCAGCGCCAGACAGCGAGATACCGAACCCTTACTACGGGACAGCTTAGCCGAGCAGTACTTC.

As regards this clone: A much bigger clone sits one base away, suggesting this may be a read error. The chain carries TRBV30 and TRBJ1-2; D is possibly TRBD1 (5 bases). The V end lost 2 bases, the J end lost 7 bases, and 14 bases lay between the germline ends. In germline, CDR1 is GTSNPN, CDR2 SVGIG (reference sequence). The length of the CDR3 is 13 residues. CDR3 nucleotide sequence: TGTGCCTGGAGTACGCTGGGGGGAGGTGGCTACACCTTC. Translating it yields CAWSTLGGGGYTF.

The chain carries TRBV9 and TRBJ2-1; the D call may be TRBD1 or TRBD2 (5 bases each). The germline gives CDR1 SGDLS, CDR2 YYNGEE. V lost 1 base, J lost 7 bases, and 15 bases lay in between. The CDR3 is 15 residues long. The CDR3 is CASSVYGAGVNEQFF. The DNA for the CDR3 is TGTGCCAGCAGCGTATACGGGGCCGGAGTGAATGAGCAGTTCTTC.

The genes are TRBV13 and TRBJ2-7, with a tentative D call TRBD1 (6 bases). This CDR3 has 14 amino acids. Per the germline V gene, CDR1 is PRHDT and CDR2 is FYEKMQ (reference sequence). V lost 4 bases to trimming and J lost 2 bases, with 12 bases between them. The CDR3 nucleotides are TGTGCCAGCAGCTATGGGGACACCCCCTACGAGCAGTACTTC. It yields the protein CASSYGDTPYEQYF.

The gene calls are TRBV6-5 and TRBJ1-2; the D is unclear. V shed 0 bases and J shed 4 bases, with 15 bases lying between them. This CDR3 has 16 amino acids. The germline gives CDR1 MNHEY, CDR2 SVGAGI. The CDR3 sequence is CASSYSGLSGGYGYTF. The CDR3 DNA reads as TGTGCCAGCAGTTACTCAGGCCTCTCCGGCGGCTATGGCTACACCTTC.

This sequence joins TRBV19 and TRBJ2-6, with 12 bases identical to TRBD2. Germline assignment: CDR1 LNHDA and CDR2 SQIVND (reference sequence). V lost 5 bases and J lost 6; bases outside the gene matches: 23. The CDR3 contains 22 residues. CDR3 region: CASSQEGRLAGVLGLSANVLTF. In DNA, the CDR3 is TGTGCCAGTAGTCAGGAGGGGAGACTAGCGGGAGTCCTTGGATTGTCGGCCAACGTCCTGACTTTC.

This rearrangement joins TRBV28 to TRBJ2-5; D not certain. CDR3 length: 14 residues. Germline V gene lookup returns CDR1 MDHEN and CDR2 SYDVKM. Between the trimmed V and J ends, which lost 2 bases and 5 bases, there was a span of 12 bases. CDR3 loop: CASSLKHMAETQYF. CDR3 DNA: TGTGCCAGCAGTTTAAAGCACATGGCCGAGACCCAGTACTTC.

This clone was picked up many times. The chain employs TRBV4-3 and TRBJ2-1; 11 bases are a match to TRBD2. This CDR3 comprises 15 residues. The V segment lost 4 bases and the J segment 5 bases; nucleotides outside the gene matches: 4. CDR1 and CDR2 from the germline V gene are LGHNA and YSLEER. CDR3 region: CASSLGTSGHNEQFF. DNA for the CDR3: TGCGCCAGCAGCCTCGGGACTAGCGGCCACAATGAGCAGTTCTTC.

The CDR3 DNA sequence: TGTGCCAGCAGTTTTCGCGGGACAGGTAGCTCCTACGAGCAGTACTTC. Protein: CASSFRGTGSSYEQYF. The rearrangement uses TRBV27 and TRBJ2-7; 8 nucleotides line up with TRBD1. CDR3 length: 16 amino acids. Germline V CDR1 and CDR2: MNHEY, SMNVEV (reference sequence). V shed 3 bases, J shed 0 bases, and the junction held 7 bases outside the gene matches.

V and J are TRBV28 and TRBJ1-3; D remains ambiguous. Trimming removed 4 bases at V and 2 bases at J, with 9 bases between. CDR3 length: 14 residues. Germline V gene data show CDR1 as MDHEN and CDR2 as SYDVKM. CDR3 amino acids: CASSYPGAGNTIYF. CDR3 in DNA: TGTGCCAGCAGTTACCCGGGAGCTGGAAACACCATATATTTT.

The V and J genes are TRBV6-1 and TRBJ1-3; TRBD1 matches 7 bases. The V gene end was trimmed by 2 bases and the J gene end by 6 bases; junction bases not matched to a gene: 4. The germline CDR1 and CDR2 sequences are MNHNS and SASEGT. The CDR3 is 14 residues long. The CDR3 nucleotides are TGTGCCAGCAGTGAATTACAGGGGACAAACACCATATATTTT. Its translation is CASSELQGTNTIYF.